This entry lists 18 T cell receptor beta chains sequenced from one sample in a study of PD-1 blockade in classical Hodgkin lymphoma. The time point is: cycle 4 day 1 (C4D1), after five to seven weeks of nivolumab. Exposure to brentuximab vedotin varied, and each patient had relapsed following autologous stem cell transplantation. The repertoire was sequenced with immunoSEQ multiplex PCR; TCRdb's copy has only in-frame clones and lacks some. The sample includes about 21,000 clones, 70% to 80% of them seen just once. The sample was peripheral blood mononuclear cells (PBMCs), taken before the fourth cycle of nivolumab. All receptors derive from a human donor with classical Hodgkin lymphoma.

The chain recombines TRBV9 with TRBJ1-1; TRBD1 is a possible D gene (5 bases). The V end lost 3 bases, the J end lost 1 base, and 13 bases lay between the germline ends. The germline gives CDR1 SGDLS, CDR2 YYNGEE. This CDR3 is built from 15 residues. Written as DNA, the CDR3 is TGTGCCAGCAGCGCAGGGACCTGGAGGAACACTGAAGCTTTCTTT. This translates into CASSAGTWRNTEAFF.

The rearrangement joins TRBV7-9 to TRBJ2-2; 7 nucleotides line up with TRBD1. There are 19 residues in the CDR3. The junction had 11 bases not matched to a gene; V was cut back by 1 base and J by 0 bases. Germline loops: CDR1 SEHNR, CDR2 FQNEAQ (reference sequence). CDR3 residues: CASSLVGVWDRTNTGELFF. The CDR3, as DNA: TGTGCCAGCAGCTTAGTCGGAGTGTGGGACAGAACGAACACCGGGGAGCTGTTTTTT.

This chain connects TRBV4-1 to TRBJ2-4; D call uncertain. V lost 1 base, J lost 2 bases, and 15 bases lay in between. The CDR3 contains 17 residues. CDR1 is MGHRA and CDR2 is YSYEKL in the germline V gene. CDR3 in DNA: TGCGCCAGCAGCCAAGGGGTTGGGGTCCCTTCCAAAAACATTCAGTACTTC. Its protein product is CASSQGVGVPSKNIQYF.

The chain recombines TRBV13 with TRBJ2-2; the match to TRBD1 covers 8 bases. Germline CDR1 is PRHDT and CDR2 is FYEKMQ (reference sequence). This CDR3 spans 13 amino acids. J lost 5 bases, V lost 6 bases, and 2 bases had no gene match. In DNA, the CDR3 is TGTGCCAGCAGACAGGGGGGAACCGGGGAGCTGTTTTTT. This encodes CASRQGGTGELFF.

The chain combines TRBV5-1 with TRBJ2-5; 15 nucleotides agree with TRBD2. The V gene's germline CDR1 is SGHRS and CDR2 YFSETQ. CDR3 size: 15 residues. V dropped 4 bases and J dropped 4; count of bases not matched to a gene: 2. The CDR3 spells CASSPGLAGGETQYF. As DNA, the CDR3 is TGCGCCAGCAGCCCGGGACTAGCGGGAGGAGAGACCCAGTACTTC.

The J gene is TRBJ2-1, the V gene TRBV14; possibly TRBD1 or TRBD2 for D (5 bases each). CDR3 length: 13 residues. The germline gives CDR1 SGHDN, CDR2 FVKESK. Deletions cut 8 bases from V and 4 bases from J, with 12 bases between. The DNA for the CDR3 is TGTGCCAGCGCCAGGGACCTTTACAATGAGCAGTTCTTC. It translates to CASARDLYNEQFF.

This chain connects TRBV18 to TRBJ2-1, with a weak D call TRBD1 (6 bases). This CDR3 region has 15 residues. From germline, CDR1 is KGHSH and CDR2 LQKENI. The V end was cut by 5 bases, the J end by 4 bases, with 15 bases between. Written as DNA, the CDR3 is TGTGCCAGCTCATCCCGGGACACTATTTACAATGAGCAGTTCTTC. It yields the protein CASSSRDTIYNEQFF.

The V and J genes are TRBV28 and TRBJ2-6, with D perhaps TRBD2 (5 bases). From germline, CDR1 is MDHEN and CDR2 SYDVKM. This CDR3 is built from 15 residues. V was pared by 2 bases and J by 0 bases, with 5 bases between. The CDR3 region has the DNA TGTGCCAGCAGTTTAGGAGGCTCTGGGGCCAACGTCCTGACTTTC. Its translation: CASSLGGSGANVLTF.

The CDR3 bases are TGTGCCACTAACTACTATAGCAATCAGCCCCAGCATTTT. This encodes CATNYYSNQPQHF. The chain is built from TRBV28 and TRBJ1-5, with unresolved D. The CDR3 spans 13 residues. The V gene lost 10 bases and the J gene lost 0 bases, with 10 bases spanning the gap. Looked up from germline, CDR1 is MDHEN and CDR2 is SYDVKM.

This clone was observed once. The chain recombines TRBV15 with TRBJ2-7; 8 bases are a match to TRBD1. CDR3 length: 13 amino acids. Germline CDR1 is LNHNV and CDR2 is YYDKDF (reference sequence). After removal of 5 bases from V and 4 bases from J, the junction contained 4 bases not matched to a gene. The CDR3 DNA reads TGTGCCACCAGCGAGGACAGGGCATACGAGCAGTACTTC. It is translated as CATSEDRAYEQYF.

The gene calls are TRBV4-2 and TRBJ2-7; 9 positions agree with TRBD2. From germline, CDR1 is LGHNA and CDR2 YNFKEQ. The V gene end was trimmed by 1 base and the J gene end by 0 bases; junction bases not matched to a gene: 10. The CDR3 is 18 residues long. The CDR3 sequence is CASSQGPTSGQNSYEQYF. In DNA form, the CDR3 reads TGTGCCAGCAGCCAAGGTCCGACTAGCGGACAAAACTCCTACGAGCAGTACTTC.

J is TRBJ2-3 and V is TRBV7-9; the D gene is possibly TRBD2 (5 bases). CDR3 length: 16 amino acids. The V end was cut by 0 bases, the J end by 0 bases, with 10 bases between. The V gene's germline CDR1 is SEHNR and CDR2 FQNEAQ (reference sequence). DNA for the CDR3: TGTGCCAGCAGCTTAGCGGGTGGGAGAAGCACAGATACGCAGTATTTT. Residues: CASSLAGGRSTDTQYF.

The gene calls are TRBV10-2 and TRBJ2-7, with TRBD2 as a possible D gene (6 bases). This CDR3 is built from 16 residues. Per the germline V gene, CDR1 is WSHSY and CDR2 is SAAADI. V was cut by 2 bases and J by 2 bases, with 16 bases left in between. CDR3 in DNA: TGCGCCAGCAGTGAGAACCGGGACTGGAATACCTACGAGCAGTACTTC. It codes for CASSENRDWNTYEQYF.

For the CDR3, the DNA is TGTGCCAGCAGCCTCAACGGTAACAATCAGCCCCAGCATTTT. It yields the protein CASSLNGNNQPQHF. The gene calls are TRBV5-6 and TRBJ1-5; D gene unclear. Trimming removed 4 bases from V and 3 bases from J, with 11 bases in between. CDR1 and CDR2 from the germline V gene are SGHDT and YYEEEE. This CDR3 has 14 residues.

This sequence joins TRBV6-1 and TRBJ2-3; maybe TRBD2 (6 bases). Trimming took off 2 bases at V and 5 bases at J, with 20 bases between the two ends. The CDR3 runs to 17 residues. Germline values: CDR1 MNHNS, CDR2 SASEGT. The CDR3 sequence is CASSESGAGLVIDTQYF. CDR3 nucleotides: TGTGCCAGCAGTGAATCCGGTGCGGGACTCGTTATAGATACGCAGTATTTT.

V usage is TRBV18 and J usage is TRBJ1-1; no firm D call. CDR1 and CDR2 (germline): KGHSH, LQKENI. Between the trimmed V and J ends, which lost 0 bases and 10 bases, there was a span of 9 bases. The CDR3 is 12 amino acids. CDR3 DNA sequence: TGTGCCAGCTCACCACCGCCGGGTCCAGCTTTCTTT. This translates into CASSPPPGPAFF.

This clone was observed a handful of times. The rearrangement uses TRBV27 and TRBJ1-2; D is unresolved. The germline gives CDR1 MNHEY, CDR2 SMNVEV (reference sequence). The CDR3 totals 12 residues. The V and J ends lost 7 bases and 6 bases respectively, with 12 bases between them. This CDR3 reads CASTIKNDGYTF. Written as DNA, the CDR3 is TGTGCCAGCACCATAAAAAACGATGGCTACACCTTC.

This chain uses TRBV18 with TRBJ2-1; TRBD2 might be the D (5 bases). The CDR3 is 13 amino acids. In germline, CDR1 is KGHSH, CDR2 LQKENI. The V gene lost 6 bases and the J gene lost 6 bases, with 12 bases spanning the gap. The CDR3 nucleotides read TGTGCCAGCTCTCGGCTAGCCCCCAATGAGCAGTTCTTC. Protein sequence: CASSRLAPNEQFF. The whole variable domain, filled in from reference TRBV18 and TRBJ2-1, reads NAGVMQNPRHLVRRRGQEARLRCSPMKGHSHVYWYRQLPEEGLKFMVYLQKENIIDESGMPKERFSAEFPKEGPSILRIQQVVRGDSAAYFCASSRLAPNEQFFGPGTRLTVL.